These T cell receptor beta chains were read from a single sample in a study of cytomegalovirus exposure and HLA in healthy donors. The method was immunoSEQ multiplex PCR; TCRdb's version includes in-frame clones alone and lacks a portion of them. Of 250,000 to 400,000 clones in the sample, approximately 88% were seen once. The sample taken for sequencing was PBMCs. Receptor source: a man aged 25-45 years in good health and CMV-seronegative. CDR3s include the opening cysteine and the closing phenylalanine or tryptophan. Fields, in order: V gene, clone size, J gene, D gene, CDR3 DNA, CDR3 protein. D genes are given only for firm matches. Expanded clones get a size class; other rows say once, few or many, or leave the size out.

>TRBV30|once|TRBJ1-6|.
TGTGCCTGGAGTGTACAATCGCTTTTGAATTCACCCCTCCACTTT
CAWSVQSLLNSPLHF
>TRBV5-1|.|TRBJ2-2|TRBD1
TGCGCCAGCAGCTTGGTCCCGACAGGGCAGGGCGGGGAGCTGTTTTTT
CASSLVPTGQGGELFF
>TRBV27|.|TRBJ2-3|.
TGTGCCAGCAGTTTACCGGGGGAGGATACGCAGTATTTT
CASSLPGEDTQYF
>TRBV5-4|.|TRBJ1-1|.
TGTGCCAGCAGCTGGACCCACGAGGGCACTGAAGCTTTCTTT
CASSWTHEGTEAFF
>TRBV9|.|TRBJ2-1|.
TGTGCCAGCAGCGTATCCTGGGCAAATGAGCAGTTCTTC
CASSVSWANEQFF
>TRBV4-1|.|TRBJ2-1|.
TGCGCCAGCAGCCAACGAAGGGGGTCCCCCTACAATGAGCAGTTCTTC
CASSQRRGSPYNEQFF
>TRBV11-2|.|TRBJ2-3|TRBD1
TGTGCCAGCAGCCCGGACAGGGGAGTTGCAGATACGCAGTATTTT
CASSPDRGVADTQYF
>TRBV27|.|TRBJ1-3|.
TGTGCCAGCAGCCTCAGGGCTACAGTAGGGAACACCATATATTTT
CASSLRATVGNTIYF
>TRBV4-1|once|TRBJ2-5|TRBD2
TGCGCCAGCAGCCAAGACGGACTAGCGGGGGGGATACAAGAGACCCAGTACTTC
CASSQDGLAGGIQETQYF
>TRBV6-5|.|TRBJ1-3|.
TGTGCCACCCAGGGGTCTCGTTCTGGAAACACCATATATTTT
CATQGSRSGNTIYF
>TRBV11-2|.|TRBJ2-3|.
TGTGCCAGCAGCTTTCGGGATACGCAGTATTTT
CASSFRDTQYF
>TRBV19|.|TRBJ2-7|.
TGTGCCAGTAGTATAGAAAGGGGAACCCCGACCTACGAGCAGTACTTC
CASSIERGTPTYEQYF
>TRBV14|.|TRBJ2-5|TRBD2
TGTGCCAGCAGCCCTTCTGGGCTCTGGGGGGGGACCCAGTACTTC
CASSPSGLWGGTQYF
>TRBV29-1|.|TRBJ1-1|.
TGCAGCGTTGATTCCAGAAGCACTGAAGCTTTCTTT
CSVDSRSTEAFF
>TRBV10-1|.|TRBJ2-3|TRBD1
TGCGCCAGCAGTGAGTACAGGGGAGGCACAGATACGCAGTATTTT
CASSEYRGGTDTQYF
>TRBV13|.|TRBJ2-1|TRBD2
TGTGCCAGCAGCACCACTAGCGGGGGGACCTACAATGAGCAGTTCTTC
CASSTTSGGTYNEQFF
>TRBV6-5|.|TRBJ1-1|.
TGTGCCAGCAGTTACGGTCGGGTTGCTGAAGCTTTCTTT
CASSYGRVAEAFF
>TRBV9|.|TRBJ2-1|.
TGTGCCAGCAGCTTGGACTCCCCCATCCTTGGTGAGCAGTTCTTC
CASSLDSPILGEQFF
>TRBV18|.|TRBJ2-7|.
TGTGCCAGCTCACCATCGGGGTGGACAGCCTCCTACGAGCAGTACTTC
CASSPSGWTASYEQYF
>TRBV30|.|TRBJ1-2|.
TGTGCCTGGACTATCGGGAAAGGGCGGAGCGGTAGCTATGGCTACACCTTC
CAWTIGKGRSGSYGYTF
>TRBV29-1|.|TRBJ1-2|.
TGCAGCGTTGAAGATCAGGGCAGCGCTAACTATGGCTACACCTTC
CSVEDQGSANYGYTF
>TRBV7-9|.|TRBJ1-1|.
TGTGCCAGCAGCTTTATTCCAGGACACCTTTTAAACACTGAAGCTTTCTTT
CASSFIPGHLLNTEAFF
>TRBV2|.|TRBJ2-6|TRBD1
TGTGCCAGCACCGGGACAGGGACTACTGGGGCCAACGTCCTGACTTTC
CASTGTGTTGANVLTF
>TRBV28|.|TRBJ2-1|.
TGTGCCAGCCTCGGCGGGAATGAGCAGTTCTTC
CASLGGNEQFF
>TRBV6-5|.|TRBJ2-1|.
TGTGCCAGCAGTTACTCACAGGAATACAATGAGCAGTTCTTC
CASSYSQEYNEQFF
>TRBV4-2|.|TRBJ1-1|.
TGTGCCAGCAGCCGGGACATCACCAGCTTGAACACTGAAGCTTTCTTT
CASSRDITSLNTEAFF
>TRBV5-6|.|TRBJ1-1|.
TGTGCCAGCAGCTTCGAATTTGGCCGGGAGGCCACTGAAGCTTTCTTT
CASSFEFGREATEAFF